This T cell receptor (beta chain) stems from a study of graft-versus-host responses after intestinal transplantation. Study-wide findings and caveats: Allografts of one patient group, those with graft-donor T cell macrochimerism, had high graft-versus-host to host-versus-graft clonal ratios. Researchers found peak circulating GvH clone levels linked to early post-transplant HvG declines.

The data were produced by immunoSEQ multiplex PCR, yet TCRdb's version contains in-frame clones alone and is incomplete. This table holds approximately 38,000 clones, 80% to 85% found once. This clone was detected a few times. Its antigen is undetermined. The V end lost 6 bases, the J end lost 2 bases, and 10 bases lay between the germline ends. The germline gives CDR1 SGHAT, CDR2 FQNNGV. The CDR3 consists of 13 residues. The chain carries TRBV11-2 and TRBJ1-1; no firm D call. Material: PBMCs, obtained more than 950 days after transplant. The receptor's source is a human patient who received an intestinal transplant, so some T cells may come from the graft donor. CDR3 residues: CASRRGFNTEAFF. Here the CDR3 DNA reads TGTGCCAGCAGGCGCGGTTTTAACACTGAAGCTTTCTTT.